The 18 T cell receptor beta chains listed next were all sequenced from one sample in a study of neurological immune-mediated disorders. A single record per CDR3 protein comes from TCRdb applying MiXCR to the 5' RACE reads. The repertoire holds some 15,000 distinct CDR3 sequences, with roughly a fifth as singletons. Specimen: PBMCs. Receptor source: a man in his forties or fifties in good health.

Relative to its sample, this clonotype is medium-sized (0.01 to 0.1%). This rearrangement joins TRBV28 to TRBJ1-5; D is unresolved. CDR1 and CDR2 (germline): MDHEN, SYDVKM. The V and J ends lost 3 bases and 1 base respectively, with 13 bases between them. CDR3 length: 16 amino acids. The CDR3 reads CASSFGAWRSNQPQHF. CDR3 DNA sequence: TGTGCCAGCAGTTTCGGTGCCTGGCGGAGCAATCAGCCCCAGCATTTT.

This clonotype was observed many times. The chain uses TRBV2 and TRBJ2-3; 8 bases line up with TRBD2. Trimming took 4 bases from V and 1 from J; bases not matched to a gene: 4. The V gene's germline CDR1 is SNHLY and CDR2 FYNNEI. This CDR3 has 15 amino acids. This chain's CDR3 is CASSAATSGTDTQYF. The CDR3 DNA follows: TGTGCCAGCAGTGCTGCGACTAGCGGCACAGATACGCAGTATTTT.

By share of the sample, this clonotype is medium-sized. The V and J genes are TRBV28 and TRBJ2-7; no firm D call. This CDR3 has 12 residues. Per the germline V gene, CDR1 is MDHEN and CDR2 is SYDVKM. V shed 5 bases and J shed 2 bases, with 7 bases lying between them. CDR3 sequence: CASSPETYEQYF. The CDR3 bases are TGTGCCAGCAGTCCCGAAACCTACGAGCAGTACTTC.

Relative to its sample, this clonotype is medium-sized. The genes are TRBV4-1 and TRBJ1-2; D uncertain. V was pared by 0 bases and J by 4 bases, with 6 bases between. This CDR3 region has 13 residues. Germline CDR1 is MGHRA and CDR2 is YSYEKL. CDR3 nucleotides: TGCGCCAGCAGCCAAGAGACCGGCTATGGCTACACCTTC. Its translation is CASSQETGYGYTF.

By share, this clonotype ranks as medium-sized. The chain couples TRBV28 to TRBJ2-7, with 10 positions matching TRBD1. Trimming cost V 2 bases and J 6 bases; bases outside gene matches: 10. This CDR3 comprises 16 residues. Germline assignment: CDR1 MDHEN and CDR2 SYDVKM. CDR3 amino acids: CASSLTSGTGEGEQYF. CDR3 in DNA: TGTGCCAGCAGTTTAACATCCGGGACAGGGGAAGGCGAGCAGTACTTC.

Worth noting for this clonotype: A read error may account for a junction end that differs from germline. CDR3 in amino acids: CSARWGQGQETQYF. In nucleotides, the CDR3 is TGTAGTGCTAGGTGGGGACAGGGCCAAGAGACCCAGTACTTC. The V and J genes are TRBV20-1 and TRBJ2-5, with 9 nucleotides matching TRBD1. CDR1 and CDR2 from the germline V gene are DFQATT and SNEGSKA (reference sequence). This CDR3 spans 14 amino acids.

In its sample, this clonotype was seen many times. The gene calls are TRBV27 and TRBJ2-3; 8 bases fit TRBD2. This CDR3 is 13 amino acids long. V lost 6 bases, J lost 6 bases, and 5 bases stayed unmatched. CDR1 is MNHEY, CDR2 SMNVEV, per germline (reference sequence). The CDR3 spells CASSSGGSDTQYF. The CDR3, as DNA: TGTGCCAGCAGCTCGGGGGGGTCCGATACGCAGTATTTT.

This clonotype was observed at least ten times. The genes are TRBV5-1 and TRBJ2-6; D is perhaps TRBD1 (5 bases). The CDR3 is 15 residues long. Trimming stripped 4 bases from V and 0 bases from J, with 8 bases between. CDR1 is SGHRS, CDR2 YFSETQ, per germline. Here the CDR3 reads CASSPTGSGANVLTF. The CDR3 bases are TGCGCCAGCAGCCCTACAGGCTCTGGGGCCAACGTCCTGACTTTC.

The chain carries TRBV28 and TRBJ2-7; TRBD2 agrees at 14 bases. Losses at the gene ends were 7 bases for V and 6 bases for J; bases not matched to a gene: 11. This CDR3 is built from 16 residues. Germline CDR1 and CDR2: MDHEN and SYDVKM. CDR3 sequence: CASTGGGTSGSFEQYF. CDR3 coding DNA: TGTGCCAGCACGGGGGGCGGGACTAGCGGGAGCTTCGAGCAGTACTTC.

This clonotype has a count of ten or more. At one boundary the junction diverges from the germline segment, which might be a read error. The CDR3 reads CASRLDSAGHNEQFF. The CDR3 nucleotides read TGTGCCAGCAGGTTAGACTCTGCGGGACACAATGAGCAGTTCTTC. The gene calls are TRBV12-3 or TRBV12-4 and TRBJ2-1, with D perhaps matching TRBD2 (6 bases). The CDR3 covers 15 residues.

This clonotype was counted many times. The rearrangement uses TRBV6-1 and TRBJ2-5; tentatively, D is TRBD2 (6 bases). This CDR3 contains 15 residues. The ends were cut back, 3 bases at V and 0 bases at J, with 11 bases in the middle. Germline values: CDR1 MNHNS, CDR2 SASEGT. This CDR3 is CASSDGAGNQETQYF. The CDR3 DNA sequence: TGTGCCAGCAGTGATGGAGCGGGCAACCAAGAGACCCAGTACTTC.

This chain uses TRBV28 with TRBJ2-1; D possibly corresponds to TRBD2 (6 bases). From germline, CDR1 is MDHEN and CDR2 SYDVKM. CDR3 size: 15 residues. Trimming stripped 6 bases from V and 5 bases from J, with 17 bases between. The DNA for the CDR3 is TGTGCCAGCAGAAAGGGACTCCTCAACAACAATGAGCAGTTCTTC. It translates to CASRKGLLNNNEQFF.

This clonotype came up many times. The chain employs TRBV15 and TRBJ2-1; 11 bases fit TRBD2. CDR1 and CDR2 (germline): LNHNV, YYDKDF (reference sequence). J gave up 2 bases and V 4 bases, and 16 bases lay outside the gene matches. The CDR3 has 20 residues. The CDR3 DNA follows: TGTGCCACCAGCACTATACCGGGACTAGCGGCGTTTTGGACCTACAATGAGCAGTTCTTC. Its protein product is CATSTIPGLAAFWTYNEQFF.

Ten or more counts support this clonotype. V and J are TRBV20-1 and TRBJ2-5; 8 bases agree with TRBD1. The CDR3 extends over 15 amino acids. Per germline, CDR1 DFQATT and CDR2 SNEGSKA (reference sequence). The CDR3 DNA is TGCAGCCCCTCGGACAGGGAGAATTATCGAGAGACCCAGTACTTC. This encodes CSPSDRENYRETQYF.

By share, this clonotype counts as medium-sized. The chain is built from TRBV5-1 and TRBJ2-1; 7 bases agree with TRBD1. Germline CDR1 reads SGHRS; CDR2 reads YFSETQ. The trim removed 0 bases at V and 8 bases at J, leaving 5 bases unmatched. The CDR3 contains 14 residues. Written as DNA, the CDR3 is TGCGCCAGCAGCTTGGTGACAGGGCTCGATGAGCAGTTCTTC. Amino acids: CASSLVTGLDEQFF.

This clonotype was seen at least ten times. The chain uses TRBV5-6 and TRBJ1-5, with D possibly being TRBD1 (5 bases). Germline V lookup: CDR1 SGHDT, CDR2 YYEEEE. The CDR3 is made up of 16 amino acids. Trimming removed 4 bases from V and 2 bases from J, with 16 bases in between. This chain's CDR3 is CASSPRWQGGNQPQHF. The DNA for the CDR3 is TGTGCCAGCAGCCCTCGTTGGCAGGGCGGCAATCAGCCCCAGCATTTT.

The genes are TRBV30 and TRBJ1-1; TRBD1 matches 8 bases. V trimming: 3 bases; J trimming: 4 bases; junction bases outside the gene matches: 4. Germline lookup yields CDR1 GTSNPN and CDR2 SVGIG (reference sequence). CDR3 length: 13 amino acids. CDR3 loop: CAWRVQGGTEAFF. CDR3 nucleotide sequence: TGTGCCTGGAGAGTACAGGGGGGCACTGAAGCTTTCTTT.

This clonotype was seen at least ten times. The chain recombines TRBV7-9 with TRBJ2-5; 9 bases are shared with TRBD2. V shed 5 bases, J shed 5 bases, and the junction held 6 bases outside the gene matches. From germline, CDR1 is SEHNR and CDR2 FQNEAQ (reference sequence). The CDR3 loop spans 14 amino acids. CDR3 region: CASSQREVSETQYF. The CDR3 DNA follows: TGTGCCAGCAGCCAGCGGGAGGTATCGGAGACCCAGTACTTC.